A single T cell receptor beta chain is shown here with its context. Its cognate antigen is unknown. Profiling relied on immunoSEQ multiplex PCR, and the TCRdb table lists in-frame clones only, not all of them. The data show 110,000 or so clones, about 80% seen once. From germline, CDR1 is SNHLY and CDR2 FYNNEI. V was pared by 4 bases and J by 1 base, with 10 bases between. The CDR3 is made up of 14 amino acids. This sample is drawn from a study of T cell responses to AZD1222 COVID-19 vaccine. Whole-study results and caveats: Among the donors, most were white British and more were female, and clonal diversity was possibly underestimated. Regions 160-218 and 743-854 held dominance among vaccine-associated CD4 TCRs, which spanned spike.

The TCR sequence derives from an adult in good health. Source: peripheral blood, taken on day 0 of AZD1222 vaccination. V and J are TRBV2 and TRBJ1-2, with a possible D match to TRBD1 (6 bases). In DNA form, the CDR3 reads TGTGCCAGCAGTGCCCAGGGGAATAACTATGGCTACACCTTC. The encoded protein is CASSAQGNNYGYTF.